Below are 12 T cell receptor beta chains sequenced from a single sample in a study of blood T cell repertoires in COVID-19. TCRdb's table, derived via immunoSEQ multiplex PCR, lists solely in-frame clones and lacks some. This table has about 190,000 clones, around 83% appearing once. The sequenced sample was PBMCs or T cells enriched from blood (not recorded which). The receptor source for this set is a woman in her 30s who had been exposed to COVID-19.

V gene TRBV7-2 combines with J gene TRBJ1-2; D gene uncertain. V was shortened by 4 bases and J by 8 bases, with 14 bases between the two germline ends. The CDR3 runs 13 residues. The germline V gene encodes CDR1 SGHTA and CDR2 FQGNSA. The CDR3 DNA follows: TGTGCCAGCAGCTCCCCCGGGTTGAGGGGCTACACCTTC. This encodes CASSSPGLRGYTF.

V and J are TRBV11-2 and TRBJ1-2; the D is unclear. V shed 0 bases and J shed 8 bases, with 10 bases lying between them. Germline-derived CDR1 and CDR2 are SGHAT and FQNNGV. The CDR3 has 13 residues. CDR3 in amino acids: CASSLEGGWGYTF. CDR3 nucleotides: TGTGCCAGCAGCTTAGAAGGCGGTTGGGGCTACACCTTC. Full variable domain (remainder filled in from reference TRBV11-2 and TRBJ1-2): EAGVAQSPRYKIIEKRQSVAFWCNPISGHATLYWYQQILGQGPKLLIQFQNNGVVDDSQLPKDRFSAERLKGVDSTLKIQPAKLEDSAVYLCASSLEGGWGYTFGSGTRLTVV.

The CDR3 coding sequence is TGCGCCAGCAGACCCTTGGAGGGGTTGGACGGGGAGCTGTTTTTT. Translating it yields CASRPLEGLDGELFF. The V gene is TRBV5-1, the J gene TRBJ2-2, with D perhaps TRBD2 (6 bases). Germline V gene sequence: CDR1 SGHRS, CDR2 YFSETQ. V lost 5 bases and J 7 bases, leaving 18 bases between the germline ends. This CDR3 has 15 amino acids.

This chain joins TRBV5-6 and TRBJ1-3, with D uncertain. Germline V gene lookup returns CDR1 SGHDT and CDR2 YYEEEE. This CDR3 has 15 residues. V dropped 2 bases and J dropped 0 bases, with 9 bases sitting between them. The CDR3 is CASSLGLFSGNTIYF. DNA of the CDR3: TGTGCCAGCAGCTTAGGACTGTTCTCTGGAAACACCATATATTTT.

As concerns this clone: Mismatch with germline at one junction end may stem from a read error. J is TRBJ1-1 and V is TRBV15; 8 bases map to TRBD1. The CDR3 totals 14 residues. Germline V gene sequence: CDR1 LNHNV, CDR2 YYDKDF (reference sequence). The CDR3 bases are TGTGCCACCAGCAGGGGACAGGCTAACTCTGATGCTTTCTTT. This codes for CATSRGQANSDAFF.

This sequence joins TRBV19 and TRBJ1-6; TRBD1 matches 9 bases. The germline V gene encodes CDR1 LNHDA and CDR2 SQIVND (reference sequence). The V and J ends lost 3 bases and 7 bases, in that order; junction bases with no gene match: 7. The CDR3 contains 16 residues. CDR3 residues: CASSIFTGGLNSPLHF. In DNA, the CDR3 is TGTGCCAGTAGTATTTTTACAGGGGGCCTGAATTCACCCCTCCACTTT.

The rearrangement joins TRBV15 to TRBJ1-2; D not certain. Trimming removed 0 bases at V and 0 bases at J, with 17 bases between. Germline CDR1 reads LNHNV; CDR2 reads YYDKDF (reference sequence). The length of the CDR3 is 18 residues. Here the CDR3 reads CATSRESKALNSNYGYTF. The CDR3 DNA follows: TGTGCCACCAGCAGAGAGTCCAAGGCACTAAACTCTAACTATGGCTACACCTTC.

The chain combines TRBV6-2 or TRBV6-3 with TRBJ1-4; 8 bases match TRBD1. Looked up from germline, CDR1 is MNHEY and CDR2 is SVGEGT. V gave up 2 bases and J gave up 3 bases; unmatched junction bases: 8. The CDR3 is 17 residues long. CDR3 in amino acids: CASSYPRTGNANEKLFF. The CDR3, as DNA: TGTGCCAGCAGTTACCCACGGACAGGGAATGCTAATGAAAAACTGTTTTTT.

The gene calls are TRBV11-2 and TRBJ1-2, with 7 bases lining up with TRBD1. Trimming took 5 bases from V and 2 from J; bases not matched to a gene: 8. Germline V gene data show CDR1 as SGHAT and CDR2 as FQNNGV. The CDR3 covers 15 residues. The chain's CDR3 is CASSAPVGQNYGYTF. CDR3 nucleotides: TGTGCCAGCAGCGCTCCCGTGGGACAGAACTATGGCTACACCTTC.

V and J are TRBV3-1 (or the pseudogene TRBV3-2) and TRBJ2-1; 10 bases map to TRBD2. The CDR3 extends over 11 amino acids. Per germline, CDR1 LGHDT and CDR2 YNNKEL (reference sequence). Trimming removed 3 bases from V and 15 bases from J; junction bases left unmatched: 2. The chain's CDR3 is CASSQGLASFF. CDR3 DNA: TGTGCCAGCAGCCAGGGACTAGCGTCGTTCTTC.

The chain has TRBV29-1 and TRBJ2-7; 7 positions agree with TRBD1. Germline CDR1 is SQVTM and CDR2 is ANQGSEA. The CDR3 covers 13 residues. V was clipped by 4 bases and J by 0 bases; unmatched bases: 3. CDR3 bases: TGCAGCGTTGGGGACAGCCTCTCCTACGAGCAGTACTTC. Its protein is CSVGDSLSYEQYF.

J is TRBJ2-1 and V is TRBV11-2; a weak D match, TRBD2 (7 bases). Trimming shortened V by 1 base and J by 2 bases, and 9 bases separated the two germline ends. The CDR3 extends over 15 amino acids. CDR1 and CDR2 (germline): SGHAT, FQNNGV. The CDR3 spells CASSLGGGAYNEQFF. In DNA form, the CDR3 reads TGTGCCAGCAGCTTAGGGGGGGGCGCCTACAATGAGCAGTTCTTC.